The 7 T cell receptor beta chains below were found in one sample sequenced in a study of regulatory T cells in long-lasting Graves disease. Regarding time point: persistent/refractory GD, antithyroid drugs over 5 years with positive TRAb. The authors made the TCR library using RNA they extracted from PBMCs. In building TCR beta libraries, iRepertoire HTBI primers were used together with Arm-PCR of CDR3 regions. TCRdb recomputed calls from the multiplex PCR reads with MiXCR, one row per CDR3 protein. The repertoire has almost 350,000 distinct CDR3 sequences, about 20% of them found once; the top ten carry roughly 29%. The source was peripheral blood mononuclear cells (PBMCs), collected when the disease was refractory, from a patient treated with antithyroid drugs. The origin of the receptors is a female donor with Graves disease.

V is TRBV11-3 and J is TRBJ2-7; D unclear. CDR3 length equals 13 residues. Germline lookup yields CDR1 SGHNT and CDR2 YENEEA. The V and J ends lost 10 bases and 1 base respectively, with 14 bases between them. CDR3 sequence reads: CATLGPCSYEQYF. DNA for the CDR3: TGTGCCACCCTGGGCCCATGTTCCTACGAGCAGTACTTC.

In this sample, this clonotype turned up many times. The rearrangement uses TRBV20-1 and TRBJ1-5; D possibly corresponds to TRBD1 (5 bases). V was trimmed by 6 bases and J by 2 bases, leaving 14 bases between them. The CDR3 totals 14 residues. Germline assignment: CDR1 DFQATT and CDR2 SNEGSKA (reference sequence). The CDR3 DNA is TGCAGTGCAAGCCAAGGGGCGGGCAATCAGCCCCAGCATTTT. Translation: CSASQGAGNQPQHF.

This clonotype was recorded many times. This rearrangement joins TRBV2 to TRBJ1-1, with D hard to call. Germline V gene data show CDR1 as SNHLY and CDR2 as FYNNEI. The CDR3 is 16 amino acids. The V and J ends lost 1 base and 7 bases respectively, with 19 bases between them. The CDR3: CASSEGSWAATNEAFF. CDR3 in DNA: TGTGCCAGCAGTGAAGGGTCATGGGCCGCTACTAATGAAGCTTTCTTT.

The chain has TRBV11-2 and TRBJ2-4; D is possibly TRBD2 (6 bases). Germline lookup yields CDR1 SGHAT and CDR2 FQNNGV. This CDR3 is built from 13 residues. V lost 3 bases to trimming and J lost 7 bases, with 10 bases between them. The CDR3 is CASSFGGVNIQYF. For the CDR3, the DNA is TGTGCCAGCAGCTTCGGGGGTGTGAACATTCAGTACTTC.

The sample holds a few counts of this clonotype. The gene calls are TRBV4-1 and TRBJ1-1, with TRBD1 identical over 7 bases. The V gene end was trimmed by 4 bases and the J gene end by 6 bases; junction bases not matched to a gene: 8. There are 14 residues in the CDR3. From germline, CDR1 is MGHRA and CDR2 YSYEKL. CDR3 in amino acids: CASSPTGRIPEAFF. DNA of the CDR3: TGCGCCAGCAGCCCGACAGGGAGAATCCCTGAAGCTTTCTTT.

This clonotype was counted ten times or more. V is TRBV6-1 and J is TRBJ1-1; D unclear. Germline V CDR1 and CDR2: MNHNS, SASEGT. Trimming took 7 bases from V and 5 from J, leaving 17 bases between them. The length of the CDR3 is 14 residues. CDR3 amino acids: CASIPLVAGTEAFF. The CDR3 DNA is TGTGCCAGCATCCCCCTCGTGGCCGGGACTGAAGCTTTCTTT.

This clonotype has ten or more counts. This chain links TRBV3-1 with TRBJ2-7; D is unresolved. Germline loops: CDR1 LGHDT, CDR2 YNNKEL (reference sequence). V lost 0 bases, J lost 5 bases, and 8 bases lay in between. The CDR3 runs to 13 residues. The CDR3, as DNA: TGTGCCAGCAGCCAAGATAAAACCCACGAGCAGTACTTC. It translates to CASSQDKTHEQYF.